The rows below give T cell receptor beta chains drawn from one sample of a study of blood T cell repertoires in COVID-19. Profiling relied on immunoSEQ multiplex PCR, and the TCRdb table lists in-frame clones only, not all of them. The data hold approximately 250,000 clones, with 75% to 90% observed a single time. Sequenced: peripheral blood. All receptors derive from a woman aged 70-85 years with COVID-19, enrolled during active disease. CDR3s include the opening cysteine and the closing phenylalanine or tryptophan. D genes are given only for firm matches. Clone size appears in some rows only: once, few, many, or a class for an expanded clone.

-,TRBV5-1,TRBJ2-5,TRBD2,CASSLMAGEGKTQYF,TGCGCCAGCAGCTTGATGGCGGGGGAAGGAAAGACCCAGTACTTC
few,TRBV5-1,TRBJ2-3,TRBD2,CASSFSGVRTDTQYF,TGCGCCAGCAGCTTTAGCGGGGTCCGCACAGATACGCAGTATTTT
-,TRBV5-8,TRBJ2-7,TRBD2,CASSFSGGTYEQYF,TGTGCCAGCAGCTTTAGCGGGGGGACCTACGAGCAGTACTTC
once,TRBV7-9,TRBJ1-2,TRBD1,CASSSRTGEGDGYTF,TGTGCCAGCAGCTCGAGGACAGGGGAAGGTGATGGCTACACCTTC
-,TRBV6-2/TRBV6-3,TRBJ2-3,TRBD2,CASSPQGSGGYVSTDTQYF,TGTGCCAGCAGCCCCCAGGGAAGCGGGGGGTACGTGAGCACAGATACGCAGTATTTT
-,TRBV4-1,TRBJ1-5,-,CASSQAWAGLSNQPQHF,TGCGCCAGCAGCCAGGCCTGGGCGGGGCTGAGCAATCAGCCCCAGCATTTT
once,TRBV5-1,TRBJ2-5,-,CASSLFGDPGETQYF,TGCGCCAGCAGCTTGTTCGGGGATCCTGGGGAGACCCAGTACTTC
few,TRBV4-1,TRBJ1-2,TRBD1,CASSQDPTGDNGYTF,TGCGCCAGCAGCCAAGACCCGACAGGGGACAATGGCTACACCTTC
-,TRBV27,TRBJ1-1,-,CASSFTRNTEAFF,TGTGCCAGCAGTTTCACGAGGAACACTGAAGCTTTCTTT
-,TRBV7-9,TRBJ2-7,-,CASSFAGHEEQYF,TGTGCCAGCAGCTTCGCGGGGCACGAGGAGCAGTACTTC
-,TRBV30,TRBJ2-7,-,CAWSVGDEQYF,TGTGCCTGGAGTGTAGGGGACGAGCAGTACTTC
-,TRBV18,TRBJ1-1,TRBD1,CASSPRDRVNTEAFF,TGTGCCAGCTCACCTAGGGACAGGGTAAACACTGAAGCTTTCTTT
-,TRBV5-5,TRBJ1-6,TRBD1,CASGPGGRNSPLHF,TGTGCCAGCGGCCCAGGGGGCCGTAATTCACCCCTCCACTTT
-,TRBV19,TRBJ2-2,TRBD1,CASSLNRGQGVSGTGELFF,TGTGCCAGTAGTTTGAATCGGGGACAGGGTGTTAGTGGAACCGGGGAGCTGTTTTTT
-,TRBV2,TRBJ1-2,TRBD1,CASKAGGYGYTF,TGTGCCAGCAAGGCAGGGGGGTATGGCTACACCTTC
-,TRBV19,TRBJ2-1,TRBD2,CASRTSGVEQFF,TGTGCCAGTAGGACTAGCGGGGTTGAGCAGTTCTTC
-,TRBV6-2/TRBV6-3,TRBJ2-7,TRBD2,CASSYYTGLAARYEQYF,TGTGCCAGCAGTTACTACACAGGACTAGCGGCGAGATACGAGCAGTACTTC
-,TRBV5-1,TRBJ2-3,TRBD1,CASSLGGTGVADTQYF,TGCGCCAGCAGCTTGGGCGGGACAGGGGTTGCAGATACGCAGTATTTT
few,TRBV7-9,TRBJ1-1,-,CASSFESMNTEAFF,TGTGCCAGCAGCTTCGAGAGTATGAACACTGAAGCTTTCTTT
-,TRBV19,TRBJ2-1,TRBD2,CASSDGLAPGNEQFF,TGTGCCAGTAGCGATGGACTAGCTCCGGGGAATGAGCAGTTCTTC
once,TRBV19,TRBJ1-1,-,CASHTPTPNTEAFF,TGTGCCAGCCATACACCGACACCAAACACTGAAGCTTTCTTT
-,TRBV2,TRBJ1-2,TRBD1,CASSRPLGTGGPKGYTF,TGTGCCAGCAGTCGACCTTTAGGGACAGGGGGCCCGAAGGGCTACACCTTC
-,TRBV30,TRBJ1-5,-,CAWSPGQGGNQPQHF,TGTGCCTGGAGCCCGGGCCAGGGTGGAAATCAGCCCCAGCATTTT
-,TRBV6-5,TRBJ1-2,-,CASSEQGAYGYTF,TGTGCCAGCAGCGAGCAGGGCGCCTATGGCTACACCTTC
-,TRBV5-1,TRBJ1-3,-,CASSLSVRGSGNTIYF,TGCGCCAGCAGCTTGTCGGTCAGGGGTTCTGGAAACACCATATATTTT
-,TRBV30,TRBJ1-2,-,CAWSVLGGLGYTF,TGTGCCTGGAGTGTACTGGGGGGGCTCGGCTACACCTTC
once,TRBV24-1,TRBJ1-4,-,CATSPGHHDEKLFF,TGTGCCACCAGTCCGGGACATCACGATGAAAAACTGTTTTTT
-,TRBV10-3,TRBJ1-3,-,CAIAPAPVAAGESGNTIYF,TGTGCCATCGCCCCGGCCCCGGTGGCAGCGGGCGAAAGTGGAAACACCATATATTTT
-,TRBV18,TRBJ1-1,-,CASSPGGGGTEAFF,TGTGCCAGCTCACCGGGAGGGGGGGGCACTGAAGCTTTCTTT
-,TRBV6-6,TRBJ1-5,TRBD1,CASSLLGTGRNQPQHF,TGTGCCAGCAGTCTCCTCGGGACAGGGCGTAATCAGCCCCAGCATTTT
once,TRBV30,TRBJ2-3,TRBD2,CAWSPGLGKDTQYF,TGTGCCTGGAGTCCGGGACTAGGAAAAGATACGCAGTATTTT
-,TRBV6-5,TRBJ2-7,TRBD1,CASSLGQGAYEQYF,TGTGCCAGCAGTCTGGGACAGGGGGCATACGAGCAGTACTTC
-,TRBV3-1/TRBV3-2,TRBJ2-3,-,CASSPWGLATQYF,TGTGCCAGCAGCCCTTGGGGACTCGCTACGCAGTATTTT
-,TRBV11-2,TRBJ2-5,-,CASSPSAGVYQETQYF,TGTGCCAGCAGCCCCTCGGCAGGGGTGTACCAAGAGACCCAGTACTTC
-,TRBV3-1/TRBV3-2,TRBJ2-1,-,CASSHETDSYNEQFF,TGTGCCAGCAGCCACGAGACTGATTCCTACAATGAGCAGTTCTTC
-,TRBV5-1,TRBJ1-5,-,CASSLAGLDQPQHF,TGCGCCAGCAGCTTGGCCGGGTTGGATCAGCCCCAGCATTTT
-,TRBV11-2,TRBJ1-2,TRBD1,CASSGKGQDTNYGYTF,TGTGCCAGCAGCGGGAAGGGACAGGACACTAACTATGGCTACACCTTC
few,TRBV5-1,TRBJ2-2,-,CASSLATSGGTGELFF,TGCGCCAGCAGCTTGGCGACTAGTGGGGGCACCGGGGAGCTGTTTTTT
-,TRBV14,TRBJ1-1,-,CASSHSLNTEAFF,TGTGCCAGCAGCCATAGTCTGAACACTGAAGCTTTCTTT
-,TRBV3-1/TRBV3-2,TRBJ2-5,TRBD2,CASSRPEERGPQETQYF,TGTGCCAGCAGCCGCCCCGAGGAGCGGGGGCCCCAAGAGACCCAGTACTTC
-,TRBV5-1,TRBJ1-1,TRBD1,CASSLSTGGTEAFF,TGCGCCAGCAGCTTGAGCACAGGGGGCACTGAAGCTTTCTTT
-,TRBV19,TRBJ1-2,-,CASSSPGGVSGYTF,TGTGCCAGTAGTTCCCCGGGAGGGGTCTCTGGCTACACCTTC
few,TRBV10-1,TRBJ1-6,-,CASSEEGVNSPLHF,TGCGCCAGCAGTGAGGAAGGGGTTAATTCACCCCTCCACTTT
-,TRBV4-1,TRBJ1-2,-,CASSQVGVGRYTF,TGCGCCAGCAGCCAAGTTGGTGTCGGGAGGTACACCTTC
-,TRBV4-1,TRBJ2-3,TRBD2,CASRNPGLADDTQYF,TGCGCCAGCAGAAACCCGGGACTAGCGGATGATACGCAGTATTTT
-,TRBV3-1/TRBV3-2,TRBJ2-1,-,CASSQETWREQFF,TGTGCCAGCAGCCAAGAGACGTGGAGGGAGCAGTTCTTC
-,TRBV10-3,TRBJ2-5,-,CAISESRGGAETQYF,TGTGCCATCAGTGAGTCGAGGGGGGGCGCGGAGACCCAGTACTTC
-,TRBV15,TRBJ1-1,TRBD1,CATSRSPRTGDEAFF,TGTGCCACCAGCAGATCCCCTCGGACAGGGGACGAAGCTTTCTTT
-,TRBV30,TRBJ1-1,-,CAWRWTVSPEAFF,TGTGCCTGGAGGTGGACAGTCTCCCCTGAAGCTTTCTTT
once,TRBV24-1,TRBJ2-3,TRBD2,CATSDLGRGGDTQYF,TGTGCCACCAGTGATTTAGGGCGGGGGGGAGATACGCAGTATTTT
-,TRBV5-1,TRBJ2-5,TRBD2,CASSDPGLADETQYF,TGCGCCAGCAGCGATCCCGGACTAGCGGACGAGACCCAGTACTTC
-,TRBV5-4,TRBJ2-3,-,CASSLRRGEDTQYF,TGTGCCAGCAGCTTGAGGCGTGGGGAGGATACGCAGTATTTT
-,TRBV7-8,TRBJ1-5,-,CASSIDRNQPQHF,TGTGCCAGCAGCATTGACAGAAATCAGCCCCAGCATTTT
-,TRBV6-5,TRBJ1-1,-,CASSPDWYTEAFF,TGTGCCAGCAGTCCGGACTGGTACACTGAAGCTTTCTTT
-,TRBV5-1,TRBJ2-3,TRBD2,CASSWRGASTDTQYF,TGCGCCAGCAGCTGGCGGGGGGCTAGCACAGATACGCAGTATTTT